This is a list of T cell receptor beta chains from one sample in a study of spatial heterogeneity in lung cancer. TCRdb reprocessed the 5' RACE reads with MiXCR, giving one entry per CDR3 protein. The data show around 47,000 distinct CDR3 sequences, around 6.7% seen once. Sequencing was performed on PBMCs, taken at follow-up. Receptors were obtained from a female donor with early-stage non-small cell lung cancer. CDR3s include the opening cysteine and the closing phenylalanine or tryptophan. Fields, in order: clone size, CDR3 length, J gene, D gene, V gene, CDR3 protein, CDR3 DNA. D genes are given only for firm matches. Clone size is shown for a subset of rows, as once, few, many or a class of expanded clone.

>few|12|TRBJ2-5|TRBD2|TRBV5-6
CASRRGQETQYF
TGTGCCAGCAGGCGGGGGCAAGAGACCCAGTACTTC
>-|14|TRBJ2-3|-|TRBV2
CASSETTRTDTQYF
TGTGCCAGCAGTGAGACTACCCGCACAGATACGCAGTATTTT
>many|12|TRBJ2-7|-|TRBV6-2/TRBV6-3
CASSYSSGEQYF
TGTGCCAGCAGTTACTCGAGTGGGGAGCAGTACTTC
>-|15|TRBJ1-5|-|TRBV5-1
CASSPGTADVQPQHF
TGCGCCAGCAGCCCCGGGACCGCGGACGTACAGCCCCAGCATTTT
>many|13|TRBJ2-5|-|TRBV6-2/TRBV6-3
CASSYWYQETQYF
TGTGCCAGCAGTTACTGGTACCAAGAGACCCAGTACTTC
>many|16|TRBJ2-5|-|TRBV28
CASSLEGMGRRETQYF
TGTGCCAGCAGTTTGGAAGGGATGGGAAGAAGAGAGACCCAGTACTTC
>few|15|TRBJ2-5|TRBD2|TRBV6-6
CASRPSGGPQETQYF
TGTGCCAGCCGCCCTAGCGGGGGCCCCCAAGAGACCCAGTACTTC
>many|15|TRBJ1-5|-|TRBV6-6
CASSYEGTAGQPQHF
TGTGCCAGCAGTTACGAGGGGACGGCGGGTCAGCCCCAGCATTTT
>few|11|TRBJ2-7|-|TRBV5-6
CASSQKVEQYF
TGTGCCAGCAGCCAGAAGGTGGAGCAGTACTTC
>-|15|TRBJ2-3|TRBD1|TRBV18
CASSLAGGGTDTQYF
TGTGCCAGCTCACTTGCAGGGGGCGGCACAGATACGCAGTATTTT
>many|15|TRBJ2-1|-|TRBV4-1
CASSPWLPVYNEQFF
TGCGCCAGCAGCCCCTGGCTTCCGGTGTACAATGAGCAGTTCTTC
>few|14|TRBJ1-4|-|TRBV18
CASSPDSLNEKLFF
TGTGCCAGCTCACCGGACAGCCTTAATGAAAAACTGTTTTTT
>many|14|TRBJ2-5|-|TRBV7-2
CASSLAGGRETQYF
TGTGCCAGCAGCTTAGCGGGGGGCCGGGAGACCCAGTACTTC
>-|15|TRBJ1-1|TRBD1|TRBV6-6
CASSRNPTGDTEAFF
TGTGCCAGCAGTAGAAATCCTACAGGGGACACTGAAGCTTTCTTT
>few|15|TRBJ2-7|TRBD2|TRBV7-3
CASSLFSGASYEQYF
TGTGCCAGCAGCTTATTTAGCGGGGCCTCCTACGAGCAGTACTTC
>-|11|TRBJ2-4|-|TRBV7-2
CASSLGNIQHF
TGTGCCAGCAGCCTGGGGAACATTCAGCACTTC
>few|14|TRBJ2-7|-|TRBV9
CASSRLLGDHEQYF
TGTGCCAGCAGCCGGCTTCTGGGGGACCACGAGCAGTACTTC
>-|10|TRBJ2-5|-|TRBV2
CASSEKTQYF
TGTGCCAGCAGTGAAAAGACCCAGTACTTC
>few|18|TRBJ2-6|-|TRBV4-1
CASSQLPPGSSGANVLTF
TGCGCCAGCAGCCAACTCCCGCCAGGGAGCTCTGGGGCCAACGTCCTGACTTTC
>many|16|TRBJ2-5|-|TRBV5-1
CASSLGLVPYQETQYF
TGCGCCAGCAGCTTGGGACTAGTCCCGTACCAAGAGACCCAGTACTTC
>few|15|TRBJ1-4|-|TRBV20-1
CSAIDRGRSNEKLFF
TGCAGTGCTATCGACCGGGGCAGATCAAATGAAAAACTGTTTTTT
>many|16|TRBJ2-7|-|TRBV5-1
CASSSRGAGQLGEQYF
TGCGCCAGCAGCTCCCGGGGAGCGGGACAACTCGGCGAGCAGTACTTC
>many|19|TRBJ1-6|-|TRBV6-5
CASSPEPPTPSSYNSPLHF
TGTGCCAGCAGTCCCGAACCGCCGACCCCCAGCTCCTATAATTCACCCCTCCACTTT
>few|16|TRBJ2-3|-|TRBV6-2/TRBV6-3
CASSYDRWRDTDTQYF
TGTGCCAGCAGTTACGACAGGTGGAGGGACACAGATACGCAGTATTTT
>-|13|TRBJ1-6|TRBD1|TRBV27
CASRGQPNSPLHF
TGTGCCAGCAGGGGACAGCCTAATTCACCCCTCCACTTT
>few|16|TRBJ2-7|-|TRBV5-1
CASSPQPGRGAHEQYF
TGCGCCAGCAGCCCTCAACCGGGACGGGGGGCCCACGAGCAGTACTTC
>few|14|TRBJ1-1|TRBD1|TRBV18
CASSLGQGAIEAFF
TGTGCCAGCTCATTGGGACAGGGGGCGATTGAAGCTTTCTTT
>many|11|TRBJ2-1|-|TRBV7-2
CASSPRQEQFF
TGTGCCAGCAGCCCCAGACAGGAGCAGTTCTTC
>-|15|TRBJ1-2|-|TRBV3-1
CASSLDRLANYGYTF
TGTGCCAGCAGCCTCGACAGGCTAGCTAACTATGGCTACACCTTC
>many|12|TRBJ1-5|-|TRBV2
CASNREAQPQHF
TGTGCCAGCAACCGCGAAGCTCAGCCCCAGCATTTT
>many|14|TRBJ1-1|TRBD1|TRBV5-1
CASRPDREVIEAFF
TGCGCCAGCAGACCCGACAGGGAGGTTATTGAAGCTTTCTTT
>many|19|TRBJ2-5|TRBD2|TRBV6-5
CASSYLFPTSGGAGETQYF
TGTGCCAGCAGTTACTTATTCCCGACTAGCGGGGGGGCTGGGGAGACCCAGTACTTC
>many|15|TRBJ2-3|-|TRBV2
CASSETSYGTDTQYF
TGTGCCAGCAGTGAAACTAGCTACGGCACAGATACGCAGTATTTT
>-|16|TRBJ2-2|-|TRBV5-5
CASSEFQGSVTGELFF
TGTGCCAGCAGCGAATTTCAGGGTTCAGTAACCGGGGAGCTGTTTTTT
>few|15|TRBJ1-2|-|TRBV7-2
CASSAPLTPNYGYTF
TGTGCCAGCAGCGCTCCGCTGACACCAAACTATGGCTACACCTTC
>many|14|TRBJ1-4|-|TRBV28
CASVNRATNEKLFF
TGTGCCAGCGTGAACAGGGCGACTAATGAAAAACTGTTTTTT
>many|12|TRBJ2-7|-|TRBV13
CASSSRRTEQYF
TGTGCCAGCAGCAGCCGGAGAACCGAGCAGTACTTC
>-|14|TRBJ2-1|TRBD1|TRBV7-2
CASSAGQGAVEQFF
TGTGCCAGCAGCGCAGGACAGGGGGCGGTTGAGCAGTTCTTC
>many|16|TRBJ1-4|-|TRBV11-2
CASSSLQGLANEKLFF
TGTGCCAGCAGCTCATTGCAGGGGTTAGCTAATGAAAAACTGTTTTTT
>medium-sized|15|TRBJ2-7|TRBD2|TRBV12-3/TRBV12-4
CASSLGLAGAYEQYF
TGTGCCAGCAGTTTGGGACTAGCGGGGGCCTACGAGCAGTACTTC